The entry below gives a single T cell receptor beta chain sequence along with its context. The data belong to a study of patients and donors after allogeneic stem cell transplantation. TCRdb redid the calling of the RT-PCR reads with MiXCR, one entry per CDR3 protein. The sample has 150,000 to 200,000 distinct CDR3 sequences, 30% seen once; the top ten hold less than 3.5%. V shed 8 bases and J 1 base; nucleotides not matched to a gene: 9. The CDR3 consists of 15 residues. The rearrangement uses TRBV12-3 or TRBV12-4 and TRBJ1-2, with 8 nucleotides matching TRBD1. The sequenced material came from blood, either unsorted or a sorted T cell fraction (not recorded which). The sequence derives from a human donor who was either an allogeneic HSCT recipient or a stem cell or donor lymphocyte infusion donor (not recorded which). It is not recorded whose cells these are; they may come from a transplant donor. The CDR3 nucleotides are TGTGCCAGCGCCTCCAGGACAGGGCATAACTATGGCTACACCTTC. Encoded protein: CASASRTGHNYGYTF.